Shown below are 27 T cell receptor beta chains from a single sample sequenced in a study of a mutant IDH1 vaccine in newly diagnosed glioma. Regarding time point: week 11, during vaccination. Each dose of the vaccine consisted of 300 ug of mutant IDH1 20-mer peptide, with topical imiquimod. The method was immunoSEQ multiplex PCR; TCRdb's version includes in-frame clones alone and lacks a portion of them. The table lists roughly 130,000 clones, 80% of them singletons. Their antigen targets remain unknown. Sequenced material: PBMCs, taken from a glioma patient whose treatment included an IDH1 peptide vaccine. All receptors derive from a man aged 40-49 years with glioma.

This clone occurred a few times. The chain recombines TRBV28 with TRBJ1-2; no clear D gene. The CDR3 contains 14 residues. Per germline, CDR1 MDHEN and CDR2 SYDVKM. Trimming removed 3 bases at V and 2 bases at J, with 10 bases between. Here the CDR3 DNA reads TGTGCCAGCAGTTTGCAGGCCTTAAACTATGGCTACACCTTC. This encodes CASSLQALNYGYTF.

This clone showed up just once. The genes are TRBV7-8 and TRBJ2-3, with 8 bases matching TRBD2. CDR1 is SGHVS and CDR2 is FQNEAQ in the germline V gene. The CDR3 has 18 amino acids. After removal of 5 bases from V and 2 bases from J, the junction contained 15 bases not matched to a gene. CDR3 sequence: CASSPRARWREVTDTQYF. DNA for the CDR3: TGTGCCAGCAGCCCGAGGGCCCGGTGGCGGGAGGTCACAGATACGCAGTATTTT.

The chain recombines TRBV29-1 with TRBJ2-2, with TRBD2 as a possible D gene (6 bases). Germline V gene sequence: CDR1 SQVTM, CDR2 ANQGSEA. The CDR3 is made up of 14 amino acids. Trimming left V 2 bases short and J 7 bases short, with 14 bases between. The CDR3 spells CSVEKTEGGGELFF. CDR3 nucleotides: TGCAGCGTTGAAAAGACGGAGGGCGGCGGGGAGCTGTTTTTT.

V usage is TRBV7-6 and J usage is TRBJ2-7; no clear D gene. V lost 0 bases and J 0 bases, leaving 9 bases between the germline ends. CDR1 and CDR2 (germline): SGHVS, FNYEAQ. The CDR3 has 15 residues. The CDR3 spells CASSLALTSSYEQYF. The CDR3 nucleotides are TGTGCCAGCAGCTTAGCGCTTACAAGCTCCTACGAGCAGTACTTC.

The chain recombines TRBV10-3 with TRBJ1-5, with TRBD1 identical over 9 bases. This CDR3 contains 14 residues. The V segment lost 2 bases and the J segment 5 bases; nucleotides outside the gene matches: 1. The germline V gene encodes CDR1 ENHRY and CDR2 SYGVKD. The chain's CDR3 is CAISEGTGYQPQHF. The DNA of the CDR3 is TGTGCCATCAGTGAGGGGACAGGGTATCAGCCCCAGCATTTT.

This chain joins TRBV9 and TRBJ1-4; D gene uncertain. V was pared by 1 base and J by 3 bases, with 10 bases between. From germline, CDR1 is SGDLS and CDR2 YYNGEE. The CDR3 is made up of 15 amino acids. The CDR3 coding sequence is TGTGCCAGCAGCGTATCCCTCGGAGCTAATGAAAAACTGTTTTTT. The encoded protein is CASSVSLGANEKLFF.

This clone has just one count. The V call is TRBV18, the J call TRBJ2-3, with 10 bases fitting TRBD2. Germline values: CDR1 KGHSH, CDR2 LQKENI. Trimming at V came to 4 bases and at J to 2 bases, leaving 3 bases not matched to a gene. CDR3 length: 15 residues. The CDR3 is CASSLGLAVTDTQYF. As DNA, the CDR3 is TGTGCCAGCTCACTCGGACTAGCGGTCACAGATACGCAGTATTTT.

The J gene is TRBJ2-3, the V gene TRBV7-9; TRBD1 aligns across 9 bases. Trimming removed 0 bases from V and 2 bases from J; junction bases left unmatched: 3. The CDR3 spans 16 residues. Germline V lookup: CDR1 SEHNR, CDR2 FQNEAQ (reference sequence). The CDR3: CASSLANRGHTDTQYF. CDR3 nucleotides: TGTGCCAGCAGCTTAGCGAACAGGGGGCACACAGATACGCAGTATTTT.

This chain joins TRBV2 and TRBJ2-1, with a tentative D call TRBD2 (6 bases). This CDR3 is built from 14 residues. Germline CDR1 and CDR2: SNHLY and FYNNEI. Deletions cut 6 bases from V and 4 bases from J, with 13 bases between. CDR3 DNA sequence: TGTGCCAGCAGGGGGGGAGACTCTTACAATGAGCAGTTCTTC. Translating it yields CASRGGDSYNEQFF.

The chain's CDR3 is CASSSGGGGQPQHF. CDR3 DNA: TGTGCCAGCAGCTCAGGGGGCGGAGGTCAGCCCCAGCATTTT. The genes are TRBV11-2 and TRBJ1-5, with 8 bases aligning to TRBD1. V shed 4 bases and J 6 bases; nucleotides not matched to a gene: 5. Germline assignment: CDR1 SGHAT and CDR2 FQNNGV. The CDR3 extends over 14 amino acids.

This clone was counted a few times. The chain is built from TRBV7-2 and TRBJ1-6, with 7 nucleotides matching TRBD1. The CDR3 spans 17 residues. Trimming removed 1 base from V and 7 bases from J; junction bases left unmatched: 10. The V gene's germline CDR1 is SGHTA and CDR2 FQGNSA. CDR3 region: CASSLELVGRGNSPLHF. CDR3 sequence (DNA): TGTGCCAGCAGCTTAGAATTAGTGGGCAGGGGGAATTCACCCCTCCACTTT.

This CDR3 reads CASRTSDTQYF. Here the CDR3 DNA reads TGCGCCAGCCGCACGTCGGATACGCAGTATTTT. V is TRBV5-1 and J is TRBJ2-3; D unclear. The CDR3 runs 11 residues. The germline V gene encodes CDR1 SGHRS and CDR2 YFSETQ. The germline V and J ends were trimmed by 7 bases and 6 bases, with 9 bases remaining between them. The full variable domain, with the rest looked up from reference TRBV5-1 and TRBJ2-3, is KAGVTQTPRYLIKTRGQQVTLSCSPISGHRSVSWYQQTPGQGLQFLFEYFSETQRNKGNFPGRFSGRQFSNSRSEMNVSTLELGDSALYLCASRTSDTQYFGPGTRLTVL.

The chain has TRBV2 and TRBJ2-5; TRBD2 might be the D (5 bases). Trimming stripped 6 bases from V and 9 bases from J, with 23 bases between. This CDR3 is 15 amino acids long. Germline V gene lookup returns CDR1 SNHLY and CDR2 FYNNEI. The chain's CDR3 is CASRPVGLPAAAQYF. The CDR3 DNA is TGTGCCAGCAGGCCGGTCGGGCTACCAGCAGCGGCCCAGTACTTC.

The chain combines TRBV7-2 with TRBJ1-4; TRBD1 might be the D (5 bases). Germline V gene sequence: CDR1 SGHTA, CDR2 FQGNSA. The CDR3 has 14 amino acids. Trimming removed 6 bases at V and 12 bases at J, with 20 bases between. Written as DNA, the CDR3 is TGTGCCAGCAGACCTGGGCCGGTCGGCAGGGAACTGTTTTTT. It translates to CASRPGPVGRELFF.

The chain joins TRBV10-3 to TRBJ2-5; 8 bases line up with TRBD1. Germline values: CDR1 ENHRY, CDR2 SYGVKD. V dropped 6 bases and J dropped 2; count of bases not matched to a gene: 17. This CDR3 comprises 18 residues. CDR3 sequence reads: CAISPKGGMDREQETQYF. The CDR3 DNA is TGTGCCATCAGCCCCAAAGGCGGTATGGACAGGGAACAAGAGACCCAGTACTTC.

This clone was observed at least ten times. The genes are TRBV12-5 and TRBJ1-3; unclear D gene. Trimming shortened V by 6 bases and J by 0 bases, and 6 bases separated the two germline ends. The CDR3 runs to 13 residues. From germline, CDR1 is LGHNT and CDR2 FRNRAP. CDR3 sequence (DNA): TGTGCTAGTGGCCCCCCCTCTGGAAACACCATATATTTT. It encodes CASGPPSGNTIYF.

The chain has TRBV6-1 and TRBJ1-2, with D possibly TRBD1 on 6 matching bases. Germline V gene lookup returns CDR1 MNHNS and CDR2 SASEGT. V was shortened by 5 bases and J by 5 bases, with 15 bases between the two germline ends. CDR3 length equals 14 residues. The CDR3 reads CASSTSGGQYGYTF. The CDR3 coding sequence is TGTGCCAGCAGTACCTCTGGGGGCCAATATGGCTACACCTTC.

As DNA, the CDR3 is TGCGCCAGCAGCTTGGGAAGGGAAGAGACCCAGTACTTC. Its protein is CASSLGREETQYF. The V gene is TRBV5-1, the J gene TRBJ2-5; D is undetermined. The CDR3 covers 13 residues. The germline V and J ends were trimmed by 0 bases and 3 bases, with 6 bases remaining between them. Germline lookup yields CDR1 SGHRS and CDR2 YFSETQ.

The rearrangement joins TRBV11-1 to TRBJ1-5; 9 bases line up with TRBD1. The CDR3 has 19 residues. Germline V gene sequence: CDR1 SGHAT, CDR2 FQDESV (reference sequence). The V gene end was trimmed by 5 bases and the J gene end by 0 bases; junction bases not matched to a gene: 14. CDR3 nucleotides: TGTGCCAGCAGCCCCTTATGGGACAGGGCCCTTAATAGCAATCAGCCCCAGCATTTT. Its translation: CASSPLWDRALNSNQPQHF.

This clone was picked up one time. J is TRBJ1-2 and V is TRBV19; 8 positions match TRBD1. The length of the CDR3 is 15 residues. From germline, CDR1 is LNHDA and CDR2 SQIVND (reference sequence). V shed 10 bases and J 1 base; nucleotides not matched to a gene: 11. Here the CDR3 DNA reads TGTGCCACCGCTTTCTTACAGGGGGGTAACTATGGCTACACCTTC. Translated, it gives CATAFLQGGNYGYTF.

This chain joins TRBV5-1 and TRBJ1-5; a weak D match, TRBD1 (5 bases). Germline CDR1 reads SGHRS; CDR2 reads YFSETQ. Between the trimmed V and J ends, which lost 4 bases and 2 bases, there was a span of 10 bases. The length of the CDR3 is 14 residues. In DNA form, the CDR3 reads TGCGCCAGCAGCCCAGGACAAGGCAATCAGCCCCAGCATTTT. Protein product: CASSPGQGNQPQHF.

The chain combines TRBV19 with TRBJ2-7, with 7 bases that match TRBD2. CDR3 size: 11 residues. The germline gives CDR1 LNHDA, CDR2 SQIVND (reference sequence). After removal of 10 bases from V and 3 bases from J, the junction contained 3 bases not matched to a gene. The chain's CDR3 is CATQRGYEQYF. CDR3 DNA: TGTGCCACCCAGCGGGGCTACGAGCAGTACTTC.

This chain links TRBV10-3 with TRBJ2-7; D perhaps matches TRBD1 (5 bases). V lost 8 bases to trimming and J lost 2 bases, with 16 bases between them. Looked up from germline, CDR1 is ENHRY and CDR2 is SYGVKD. This CDR3 has 14 residues. The CDR3 region is CAIRKTVNAYEQYF. Written as DNA, the CDR3 is TGTGCCATCCGAAAGACAGTGAATGCCTACGAGCAGTACTTC.

This chain joins TRBV4-3 and TRBJ1-2; 8 positions match TRBD1. There are 18 residues in the CDR3. With 2 bases clipped from V and 4 bases from J, the junction kept 15 bases outside the gene matches. Germline CDR1 reads LGHNA; CDR2 reads YSLEER. This chain's CDR3 is CASSQQPGQVISGYGYTF. The CDR3 DNA sequence: TGCGCCAGCAGCCAACAACCGGGACAGGTGATTTCAGGCTATGGCTACACCTTC.

This clone has just one count. This chain joins TRBV23-1 and TRBJ2-1, with a possible D match to TRBD1 (5 bases). TRBV23-1 is given ORF status, its function remaining uncertain. CDR3 length: 17 residues. Trimming cost V 5 bases and J 5 bases, with 22 bases left between them. CDR3 residues: CASSERIDRMVNNEQFF. The CDR3 bases are TGCGCCAGCAGTGAAAGGATAGACAGAATGGTTAACAATGAGCAGTTCTTC.

The V call is TRBV9, the J call TRBJ1-2; no definite D call. CDR1 and CDR2 from the germline V gene are SGDLS and YYNGEE. This CDR3 is 14 amino acids long. Trimming removed 0 bases at V and 8 bases at J, with 14 bases between. Here the CDR3 reads CASSVGQTSGGYTF. The CDR3 nucleotides are TGTGCCAGCAGCGTAGGGCAGACCTCTGGGGGCTACACCTTC.

J is TRBJ1-1 and V is TRBV5-8, with D tentatively TRBD1 (5 bases). Deletions cut 1 base from V and 4 bases from J, with 14 bases between. Germline CDR1 is SGHTS and CDR2 is YDEGEE. This CDR3 contains 15 residues. The CDR3 loop reads CASSLYGGVGTEAFF. The DNA for the CDR3 is TGTGCCAGCAGCTTGTATGGGGGAGTTGGCACTGAAGCTTTCTTT.